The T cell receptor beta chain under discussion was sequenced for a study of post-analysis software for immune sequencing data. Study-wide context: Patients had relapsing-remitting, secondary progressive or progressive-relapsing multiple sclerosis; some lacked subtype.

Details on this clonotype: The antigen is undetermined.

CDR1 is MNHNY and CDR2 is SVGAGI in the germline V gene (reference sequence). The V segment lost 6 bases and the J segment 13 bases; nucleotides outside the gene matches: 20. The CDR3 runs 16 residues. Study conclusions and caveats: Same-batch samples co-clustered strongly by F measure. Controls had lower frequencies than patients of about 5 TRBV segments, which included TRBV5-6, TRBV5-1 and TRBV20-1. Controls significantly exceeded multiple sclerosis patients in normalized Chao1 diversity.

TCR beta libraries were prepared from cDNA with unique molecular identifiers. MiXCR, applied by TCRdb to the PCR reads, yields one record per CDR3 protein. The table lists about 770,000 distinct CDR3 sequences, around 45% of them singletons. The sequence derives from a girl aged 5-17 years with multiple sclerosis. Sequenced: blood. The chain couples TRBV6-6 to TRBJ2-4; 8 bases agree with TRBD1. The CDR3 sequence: CASSPKSPGGEGEQYF. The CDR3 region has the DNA TGTGCCAGCAGCCCCAAATCCCCAGGGGGCGAGGGGGAGCAGTACTTC.